This T cell receptor (beta chain) originates from a study of T cell responses to AZD1222 COVID-19 vaccine. Findings of the study overall: The study reported that nearly half of spike-specific TCRs target unmutated variant regions. There were mostly white British donors and more females than males, and clonal diversity was possibly underestimated.

This clone showed up just once. Its antigen is unknown. Measured with immunoSEQ multiplex PCR; TCRdb has only the in-frame clones, and not every one. The data contain around 190,000 clones, about 92% of them singletons. This receptor was obtained from an adult in good health. Sequenced here: peripheral blood, sampled on day 0 of AZD1222 vaccination.

The CDR3 is CASSRGGYEQYF. CDR3 coding DNA: TGTGCCAGTTCAAGGGGAGGCTACGAGCAGTACTTC. The rearrangement links TRBV6-5 to TRBJ2-7; maybe TRBD2 (6 bases). Germline V gene data show CDR1 as MNHEY and CDR2 as SVGAGI. This CDR3 contains 12 residues. V dropped 9 bases and J dropped 3 bases, with 12 bases sitting between them.